This passage covers 20 T cell receptor beta chains from one sample sequenced in a study of response to subunit inactivated influenza vaccine. TCRdb analysed the RT-PCR reads with MiXCR anew, one entry per CDR3 protein. The table includes approximately 530,000 distinct CDR3 sequences, 10% to 15% detected once. Sequenced here: PBMCs from blood, sampled roughly 6 weeks after vaccination. These receptors were obtained from a man in his fifties who received an inactivated influenza vaccine.

V usage is TRBV10-2 and J usage is TRBJ2-1; TRBD2 aligns across 11 bases. Trimming at V came to 7 bases and at J to 6 bases, leaving 5 bases not matched to a gene. The CDR3 covers 14 residues. The V gene's germline CDR1 is WSHSY and CDR2 SAAADI. As DNA, the CDR3 is TGCGCCAGCACTGGACTAGCGGGCTTCAATGAGCAGTTCTTC. Its translation: CASTGLAGFNEQFF.

CDR3 bases: TGTGCCAGCAGCCCCTGGGACAGGACGGGGGATACGCAGTATTTT. Translation gives CASSPWDRTGDTQYF. J is TRBJ2-3 and V is TRBV3-1; 8 bases map to TRBD1. Germline V lookup: CDR1 LGHDT, CDR2 YNNKEL (reference sequence). The CDR3 consists of 15 residues. Trimming took 4 bases from V and 6 from J; bases not matched to a gene: 9.

This clonotype was picked up a small number of times. The V gene is TRBV12-3 or TRBV12-4, the J gene TRBJ2-5; possibly TRBD1 for D (5 bases). V lost 5 bases and J lost 8, with 15 bases in between. The CDR3 extends over 13 amino acids. The CDR3 sequence: CASSESGFGTQYF. CDR3 coding DNA: TGTGCCAGCAGTGAATCAGGGTTCGGAACCCAGTACTTC.

This clonotype has a count of ten or more. The rearrangement uses TRBV12-3 or TRBV12-4 and TRBJ1-4, with D maybe TRBD1 (5 bases). The ends were cut back, 3 bases at V and 7 bases at J, with 9 bases in the middle. The CDR3 totals 13 residues. Written as DNA, the CDR3 is TGTGCCAGCAGTTTTGACAGAAGTGAAAAACTGTTTTTT. Translated, it gives CASSFDRSEKLFF.

V usage is TRBV6-2 or TRBV6-3 and J usage is TRBJ2-2; D remains ambiguous. Trimming removed 7 bases at V and 2 bases at J, with 5 bases between. The CDR3 extends over 12 amino acids. Per germline, CDR1 MNHEY and CDR2 SVGEGT. The CDR3 coding sequence is TGTGCCAGCAAGGTTAACACCGGGGAGCTGTTTTTT. Translation gives CASKVNTGELFF.

The V call is TRBV20-1, the J call TRBJ1-3, with TRBD1 matching over 9 bases. The trim removed 4 bases at V and 0 bases at J, leaving 10 bases unmatched. The CDR3 loop spans 17 amino acids. Germline-derived CDR1 and CDR2 are DFQATT and SNEGSKA (reference sequence). CDR3 in DNA: TGCAGTGCTACGAGGGGACAGGGTGGGAACTCTGGAAACACCATATATTTT. Protein product: CSATRGQGGNSGNTIYF.

The chain joins TRBV7-2 to TRBJ2-3; D might be TRBD2 (5 bases). This CDR3 region has 15 residues. V was cut by 5 bases and J by 1 base, with 13 bases left in between. Germline V gives CDR1 SGHTA, CDR2 FQGNSA. CDR3 DNA sequence: TGTGCCAGCAGCGCCGCGGTTAGCGGCACAGATACGCAGTATTTT. Its translation: CASSAAVSGTDTQYF.

This clonotype was seen ten or more times. The genes are TRBV10-3 and TRBJ2-3, with D tentatively TRBD1 or TRBD2 (5 bases each). In germline, CDR1 is ENHRY, CDR2 SYGVKD. Trimming shortened V by 5 bases and J by 3 bases, and 15 bases separated the two germline ends. The CDR3 contains 15 residues. The DNA of the CDR3 is TGTGCCATCAGTCCTGAGGGGCGCCGAACAGATACGCAGTATTTT. This codes for CAISPEGRRTDTQYF.

This clonotype showed up just a few times. J is TRBJ2-1 and V is TRBV12-3 or TRBV12-4; D might be TRBD1 or TRBD2, each matching 6 bases. The CDR3 loop spans 14 amino acids. V was shortened by 6 bases and J by 7 bases, with 16 bases between the two germline ends. Written as DNA, the CDR3 is TGTGCCAGCAGATCCCAGGGGACTGCTAATGAGCAGTTCTTC. Protein product: CASRSQGTANEQFF.

This clonotype showed up just a few times. The rearrangement links TRBV28 to TRBJ2-7; TRBD2 is a possible D gene (6 bases). Looked up from germline, CDR1 is MDHEN and CDR2 is SYDVKM. V lost 6 bases and J lost 3, with 18 bases in between. There are 15 residues in the CDR3. The CDR3 sequence: CASSEGGAFDYEQYF. The CDR3 DNA is TGTGCCAGCAGCGAGGGAGGAGCCTTTGACTACGAGCAGTACTTC.

In its sample, this clonotype was seen a few times. This chain connects TRBV6-6 to TRBJ1-2; the D is unclear. From germline, CDR1 is MNHNY and CDR2 SVGAGI (reference sequence). The CDR3 covers 12 residues. The V gene lost 5 bases and the J gene lost 7 bases, with 11 bases spanning the gap. CDR3: CASSRREPGYTF. As DNA, the CDR3 is TGTGCCAGCAGTCGTCGGGAGCCTGGCTACACCTTC.

This clonotype occurred many times. This chain joins TRBV5-1 and TRBJ2-5, with D possibly TRBD1 on 5 matching bases. CDR1 and CDR2 from the germline V gene are SGHRS and YFSETQ. The CDR3 totals 12 residues. Between the trimmed V and J ends, which lost 1 base and 5 bases, there was a span of 6 bases. CDR3 in amino acids: CASSLKGETQYF. The CDR3 DNA sequence: TGCGCCAGCAGCTTGAAGGGGGAGACCCAGTACTTC.

In this sample, this clonotype turned up many times. V usage is TRBV7-6 and J usage is TRBJ2-1, with a weak D call TRBD2 (6 bases). The CDR3 runs to 15 residues. Per the germline V gene, CDR1 is SGHVS and CDR2 is FNYEAQ. The V gene lost 3 bases and the J gene lost 2 bases, with 11 bases spanning the gap. This CDR3 reads CASSLGLLAYNEQFF. The CDR3 DNA is TGTGCCAGCAGCTTGGGACTGCTTGCCTACAATGAGCAGTTCTTC.

This clonotype was observed a few times. The chain has TRBV6-5 and TRBJ2-7; 14 bases align to TRBD2. Germline V gives CDR1 MNHEY, CDR2 SVGAGI. J gave up 6 bases and V 2 bases, and 3 bases lay outside the gene matches. This CDR3 has 15 residues. CDR3 region: CASSYTGLAGVEQYF. In DNA form, the CDR3 reads TGTGCCAGCAGTTACACGGGACTAGCGGGAGTCGAGCAGTACTTC.

The CDR3 reads CASSQGLKNIQYF. The CDR3 region has the DNA TGTGCCAGCAGCCAGGGGCTCAAAAACATTCAGTACTTC. This chain uses TRBV3-1 with TRBJ2-4, with TRBD1 as a possible D gene (5 bases). The CDR3 sequence is 13 residues long. CDR1 is LGHDT, CDR2 YNNKEL, per germline (reference sequence). The V gene lost 3 bases and the J gene lost 3 bases, with 6 bases spanning the gap.

V gene TRBV20-1 combines with J gene TRBJ2-1; D might be TRBD2 (5 bases). The CDR3 has 14 residues. Per the germline V gene, CDR1 is DFQATT and CDR2 is SNEGSKA (reference sequence). Trimming took off 4 bases at V and 7 bases at J, with 17 bases between the two ends. CDR3 DNA sequence: TGCAGTGCTATTCCCGCGGCCCGGGAAAATGAGCAGTTCTTC. It yields the protein CSAIPAARENEQFF.

This clonotype has just a few counts. CDR3 nucleotides: TGTGCCAGCAGGACTAGCGGGGATTCCTACAATGAGCAGTTCTTC. This sequence encodes CASRTSGDSYNEQFF. The chain recombines TRBV12-3 or TRBV12-4 with TRBJ2-1, with TRBD2 matching 11 bases. This CDR3 has 15 amino acids. Trimming cost V 6 bases and J 1 base; bases outside gene matches: 2.

The chain is built from TRBV15 and TRBJ2-7; 11 bases match TRBD1. The CDR3 consists of 16 residues. The J segment lost 6 bases and the V segment lost 0 bases, leaving 7 bases of the junction unmatched. In germline, CDR1 is LNHNV, CDR2 YYDKDF (reference sequence). The CDR3 spells CATSRDAGTGGLEQYF. CDR3 bases: TGTGCCACCAGCAGAGATGCCGGGACAGGGGGGCTCGAGCAGTACTTC.

V and J are TRBV3-1 and TRBJ1-2, with D unclear. V lost 4 bases and J 4 bases, leaving 13 bases between the germline ends. Germline V gives CDR1 LGHDT, CDR2 YNNKEL (reference sequence). The CDR3 runs to 14 residues. For the CDR3, the DNA is TGTGCCAGCAGCCTCCGAATGGATAGCTATGGCTACACCTTC. It yields the protein CASSLRMDSYGYTF.

The J gene is TRBJ1-5, the V gene TRBV7-2; 9 bases align to TRBD1. J gave up 4 bases and V 4 bases, and 5 bases lay outside the gene matches. Germline V gives CDR1 SGHTA, CDR2 FQGNSA. CDR3 length: 15 amino acids. Here the CDR3 reads CASSSQQGANQPQHF. Written as DNA, the CDR3 is TGTGCCAGCAGCTCACAACAGGGGGCAAATCAGCCCCAGCATTTT.